The 14 T cell receptor beta chains listed next were all sequenced from one sample in a study of blood T cell repertoires in COVID-19. TCRdb keeps only in-frame clones here, not all; method: immunoSEQ multiplex PCR. The sample lists roughly 130,000 clones; 80% to 90% were seen once. The sequenced material came from peripheral blood. Source of these receptors: a man between 60 and 75 years old with active or convalescent COVID-19.

V and J are TRBV6-2 or TRBV6-3 and TRBJ1-2; perhaps TRBD1 as D (5 bases). Between the trimmed V and J ends, which lost 2 bases and 8 bases, there was a span of 15 bases. Per the germline V gene, CDR1 is MNHEY and CDR2 is SVGEGT. The CDR3 totals 14 residues. CDR3 sequence: CASSYLTGSGGYTF. CDR3 DNA sequence: TGTGCCAGCAGTTACCTCACAGGATCGGGCGGCTACACCTTC.

This chain connects TRBV7-8 to TRBJ2-7; D uncertain. This CDR3 has 12 residues. Germline V lookup: CDR1 SGHVS, CDR2 FQNEAQ. Trimming removed 1 base from V and 5 bases from J, with 6 bases in between. As DNA, the CDR3 is TGTGCCAGCAGCTTAGGTCTCCACGAGCAGTACTTC. Protein sequence: CASSLGLHEQYF.

The V call is TRBV5-4, the J call TRBJ2-3; no clear D. The CDR3 is 13 amino acids. Trimming stripped 3 bases from V and 6 bases from J, with 11 bases between. The V gene's germline CDR1 is SGHNT and CDR2 YYREEE (reference sequence). CDR3 region: CASSSAGGDTQYF. CDR3 nucleotides: TGTGCCAGCAGCTCCGCCGGCGGTGATACGCAGTATTTT.

The V gene is TRBV25-1, the J gene TRBJ2-1; 9 bases are shared with TRBD2. The CDR3 contains 14 residues. The V gene end was trimmed by 1 base and the J gene end by 7 bases; junction bases not matched to a gene: 2. The germline CDR1 and CDR2 sequences are MGHDK and SYGVNS. In nucleotides, the CDR3 is TGTGCCAGCAGTGAATCGGGACTAGCAAATGAGCAGTTCTTC. This encodes CASSESGLANEQFF.

V is TRBV18 and J is TRBJ1-1, with 7 bases lining up with TRBD1. The CDR3 spans 15 residues. Per germline, CDR1 KGHSH and CDR2 LQKENI. V lost 4 bases, J lost 2 bases, and 7 bases stayed unmatched. As DNA, the CDR3 is TGTGCCAGCTCACGCGAAGGGACAGAAAACACTGAAGCTTTCTTT. Residues: CASSREGTENTEAFF.

The chain couples TRBV5-4 to TRBJ1-1; a weak D match, TRBD1 (5 bases). The CDR3 extends over 13 amino acids. The V gene's germline CDR1 is SGHNT and CDR2 YYREEE (reference sequence). V lost 1 base and J lost 6, with 10 bases in between. The CDR3 is CASSLMTDSEAFF. As DNA, the CDR3 is TGTGCCAGCAGCTTGATGACAGACTCTGAAGCTTTCTTT.

V and J are TRBV5-1 and TRBJ2-5, with D maybe TRBD2 (6 bases). The CDR3 spans 13 residues. CDR1 is SGHRS, CDR2 YFSETQ, per germline. Deletions cut 1 base from V and 7 bases from J, with 11 bases between. The CDR3 sequence is CASSLSSGGTQYF. The DNA for the CDR3 is TGCGCCAGCAGCTTGAGTAGCGGTGGGACCCAGTACTTC.

This chain uses TRBV9 with TRBJ2-7; D ambiguous. This CDR3 region has 15 residues. Trimming removed 0 bases at V and 6 bases at J, with 16 bases between. Germline CDR1 SGDLS, CDR2 YYNGEE. Written as DNA, the CDR3 is TGTGCCAGCAGCGTAGTTGATCTCGAGTCCGCCGAGCAGTACTTC. Amino acids: CASSVVDLESAEQYF.

This clone was observed a single time. The chain has TRBV4-1 and TRBJ2-7; possible D gene TRBD1, 6 bases. Trimming removed 0 bases at V and 3 bases at J, with 12 bases between. The germline V gene encodes CDR1 MGHRA and CDR2 YSYEKL. This CDR3 region has 15 residues. CDR3 sequence: CASSQEWTAHYEQYF. CDR3 nucleotides: TGCGCCAGCAGCCAAGAGTGGACAGCTCACTACGAGCAGTACTTC.

The rearrangement uses TRBV29-1 and TRBJ2-1, with D possibly TRBD1 on 6 matching bases. The CDR3 contains 13 residues. The germline gives CDR1 SQVTM, CDR2 ANQGSEA. The V and J ends lost 6 bases and 2 bases respectively, with 11 bases between them. DNA of the CDR3: TGCAGCGTCGCCAGGGACACCTACAATGAGCAGTTCTTC. It specifies CSVARDTYNEQFF.

V is TRBV5-1 and J is TRBJ2-1, with TRBD2 matching 11 bases. The CDR3 contains 15 residues. The junction had 3 bases not matched to a gene; V was cut back by 1 base and J by 6 bases. Germline assignment: CDR1 SGHRS and CDR2 YFSETQ. This CDR3 reads CASSLTSGSGNEQFF. The CDR3 DNA follows: TGCGCCAGCAGCTTGACTAGCGGGAGTGGCAATGAGCAGTTCTTC.

The chain joins TRBV18 to TRBJ1-5, with D possibly matching TRBD1 (5 bases). The CDR3 is made up of 15 amino acids. The germline V gene has CDR1 KGHSH and CDR2 LQKENI. Trimming left V 3 bases short and J 7 bases short, with 16 bases between. As DNA, the CDR3 is TGTGCCAGCTCACCGGGCAGGGAGGGATCCCAGCCCCAGCATTTT. Residues: CASSPGREGSQPQHF.

The J gene is TRBJ1-5, the V gene TRBV13, with 11 bases matching TRBD1. V was pared by 4 bases and J by 6 bases, with 5 bases of the junction left unmatched. The germline CDR1 and CDR2 sequences are PRHDT and FYEKMQ (reference sequence). The CDR3 loop spans 15 amino acids. CDR3 sequence reads: CASSSGQGASQPQHF. The DNA of the CDR3 is TGTGCCAGCAGCTCCGGACAGGGGGCAAGTCAGCCCCAGCATTTT.

The V and J genes are TRBV14 and TRBJ2-1; D is perhaps TRBD2 (6 bases). The CDR3 loop spans 13 amino acids. CDR1 is SGHDN and CDR2 is FVKESK in the germline V gene. V was shortened by 4 bases and J by 6 bases, with 10 bases between the two germline ends. CDR3 region: CASSRGRINEQFF. DNA of the CDR3: TGTGCCAGCAGCCGTGGGAGGATCAATGAGCAGTTCTTC.